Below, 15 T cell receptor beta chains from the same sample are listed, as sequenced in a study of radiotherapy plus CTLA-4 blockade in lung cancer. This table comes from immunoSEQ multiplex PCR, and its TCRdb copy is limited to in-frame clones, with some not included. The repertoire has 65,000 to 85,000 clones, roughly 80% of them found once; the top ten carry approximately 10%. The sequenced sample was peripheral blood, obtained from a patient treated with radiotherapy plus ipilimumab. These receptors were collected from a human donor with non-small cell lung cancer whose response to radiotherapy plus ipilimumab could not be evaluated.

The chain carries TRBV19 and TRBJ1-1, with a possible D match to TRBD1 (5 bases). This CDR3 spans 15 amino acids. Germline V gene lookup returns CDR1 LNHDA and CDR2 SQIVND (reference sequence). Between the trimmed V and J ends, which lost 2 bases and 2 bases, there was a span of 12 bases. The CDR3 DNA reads TGTGCCAGTAGTATATTCATTGGGGCCAACACTGAAGCTTTCTTT. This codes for CASSIFIGANTEAFF.

CDR3 residues: CASSPRTGETEAFF. In DNA form, the CDR3 reads TGCGCCAGCAGCCCGAGGACAGGGGAAACTGAAGCTTTCTTT. This chain connects TRBV5-1 to TRBJ1-1, with TRBD1 identical over 9 bases. The V gene end was trimmed by 4 bases and the J gene end by 5 bases; junction bases not matched to a gene: 6. The CDR3 spans 14 residues. Germline values: CDR1 SGHRS, CDR2 YFSETQ.

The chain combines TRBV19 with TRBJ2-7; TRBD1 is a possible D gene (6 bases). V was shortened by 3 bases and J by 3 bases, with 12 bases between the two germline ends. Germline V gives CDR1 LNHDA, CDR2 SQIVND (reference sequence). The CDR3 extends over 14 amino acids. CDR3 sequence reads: CASSITDSFYEQYF. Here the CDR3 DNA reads TGTGCCAGTAGTATTACGGACAGTTTCTACGAGCAGTACTTC.

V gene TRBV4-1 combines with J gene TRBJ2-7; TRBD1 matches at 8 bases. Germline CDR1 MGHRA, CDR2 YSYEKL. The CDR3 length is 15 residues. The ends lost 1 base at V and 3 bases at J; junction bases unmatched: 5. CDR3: CASSQGLTGGYEQYF. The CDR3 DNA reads TGCGCCAGCAGCCAAGGGCTTACAGGGGGCTACGAGCAGTACTTC.

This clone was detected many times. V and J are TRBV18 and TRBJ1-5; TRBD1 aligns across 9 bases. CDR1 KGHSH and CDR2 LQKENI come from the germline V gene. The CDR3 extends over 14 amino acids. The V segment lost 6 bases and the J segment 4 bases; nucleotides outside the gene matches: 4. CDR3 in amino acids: CASSRGTGNQPQHF. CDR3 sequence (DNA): TGTGCCAGCTCCCGCGGGACAGGGAATCAGCCCCAGCATTTT.

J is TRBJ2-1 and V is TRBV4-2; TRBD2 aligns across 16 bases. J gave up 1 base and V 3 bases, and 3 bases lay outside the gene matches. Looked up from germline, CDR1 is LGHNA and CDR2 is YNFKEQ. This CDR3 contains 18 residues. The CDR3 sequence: CASSHGTSGRGSYNEQFF. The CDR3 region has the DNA TGTGCCAGCAGCCACGGGACTAGCGGGAGGGGGTCCTACAATGAGCAGTTCTTC.

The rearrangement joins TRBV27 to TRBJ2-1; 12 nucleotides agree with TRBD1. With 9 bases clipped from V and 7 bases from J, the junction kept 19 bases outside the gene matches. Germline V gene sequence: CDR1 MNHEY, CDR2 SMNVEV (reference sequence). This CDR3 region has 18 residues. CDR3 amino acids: CASQFTGGDRGLGNEQFF. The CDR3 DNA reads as TGTGCCAGTCAGTTTACAGGAGGGGACAGGGGGCTAGGGAATGAGCAGTTCTTC.

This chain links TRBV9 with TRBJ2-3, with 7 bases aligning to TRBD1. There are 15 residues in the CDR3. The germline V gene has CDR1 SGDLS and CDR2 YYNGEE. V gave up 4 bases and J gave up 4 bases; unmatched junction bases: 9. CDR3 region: CASSLIGQVADTQYF. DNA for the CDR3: TGTGCCAGCAGCCTCATCGGACAGGTGGCAGATACGCAGTATTTT.

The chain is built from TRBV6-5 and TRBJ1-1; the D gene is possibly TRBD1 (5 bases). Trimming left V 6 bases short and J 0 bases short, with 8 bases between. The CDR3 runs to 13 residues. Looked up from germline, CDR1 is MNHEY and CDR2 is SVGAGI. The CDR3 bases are TGTGCCAGCAGACGACAGCTGAACACTGAAGCTTTCTTT. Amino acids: CASRRQLNTEAFF.

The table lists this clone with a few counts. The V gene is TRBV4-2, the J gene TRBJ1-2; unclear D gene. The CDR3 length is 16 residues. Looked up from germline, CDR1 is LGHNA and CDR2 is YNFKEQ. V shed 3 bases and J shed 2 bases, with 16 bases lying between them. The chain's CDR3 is CASSHPFWRENYGYTF. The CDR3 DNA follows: TGTGCCAGCAGCCACCCGTTTTGGAGGGAAAACTATGGCTACACCTTC.

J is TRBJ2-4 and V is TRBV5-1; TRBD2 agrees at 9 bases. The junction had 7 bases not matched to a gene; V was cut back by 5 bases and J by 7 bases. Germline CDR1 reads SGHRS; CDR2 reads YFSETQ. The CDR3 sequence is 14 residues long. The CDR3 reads CASRLAGDANIQYF. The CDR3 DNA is TGCGCCAGCAGGTTAGCGGGAGATGCGAACATTCAGTACTTC.

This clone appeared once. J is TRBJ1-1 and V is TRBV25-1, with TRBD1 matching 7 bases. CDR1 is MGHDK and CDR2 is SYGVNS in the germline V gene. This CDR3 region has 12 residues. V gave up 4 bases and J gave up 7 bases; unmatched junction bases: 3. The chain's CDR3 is CASSATGIEAFF. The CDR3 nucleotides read TGTGCCAGCAGTGCGACAGGGATTGAAGCTTTCTTT.

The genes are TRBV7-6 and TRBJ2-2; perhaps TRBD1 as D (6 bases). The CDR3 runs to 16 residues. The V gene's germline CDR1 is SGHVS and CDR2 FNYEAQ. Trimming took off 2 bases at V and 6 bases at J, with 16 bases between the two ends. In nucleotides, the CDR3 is TGTGCCAGCAGCTTAACTCCAGGGGATGGCCCCGGGGAGCTGTTTTTT. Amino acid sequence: CASSLTPGDGPGELFF.

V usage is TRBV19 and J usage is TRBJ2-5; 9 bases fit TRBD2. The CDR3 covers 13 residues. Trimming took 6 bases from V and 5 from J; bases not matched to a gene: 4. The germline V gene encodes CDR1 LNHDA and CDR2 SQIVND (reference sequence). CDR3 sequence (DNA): TGTGCCAGTAGAGGTAGCGGGAGTGAGACCCAGTACTTC. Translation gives CASRGSGSETQYF.

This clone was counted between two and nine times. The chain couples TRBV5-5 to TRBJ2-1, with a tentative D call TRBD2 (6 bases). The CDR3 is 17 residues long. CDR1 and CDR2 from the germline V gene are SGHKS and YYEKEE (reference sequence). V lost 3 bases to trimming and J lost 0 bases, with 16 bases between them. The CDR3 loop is CASSSTEGGPSYNEQFF. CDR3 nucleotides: TGTGCCAGCAGCTCTACGGAGGGAGGTCCCTCCTACAATGAGCAGTTCTTC.